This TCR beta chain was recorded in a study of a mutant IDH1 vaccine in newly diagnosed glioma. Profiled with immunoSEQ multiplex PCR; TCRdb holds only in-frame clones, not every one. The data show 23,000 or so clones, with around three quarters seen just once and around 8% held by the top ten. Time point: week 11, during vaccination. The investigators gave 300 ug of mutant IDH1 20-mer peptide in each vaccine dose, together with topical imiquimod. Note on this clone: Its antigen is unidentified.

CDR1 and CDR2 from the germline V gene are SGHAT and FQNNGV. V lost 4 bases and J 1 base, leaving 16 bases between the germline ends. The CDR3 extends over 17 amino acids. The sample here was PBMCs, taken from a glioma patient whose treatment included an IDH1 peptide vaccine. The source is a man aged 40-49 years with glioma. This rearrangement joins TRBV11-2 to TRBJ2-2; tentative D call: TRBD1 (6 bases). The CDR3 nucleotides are TGTGCCAGCAGCTCTCTAAACAGACAGGAGAACACCGGGGAGCTGTTTTTT. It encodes CASSSLNRQENTGELFF.